A selection of T cell receptor beta chains follows, all from one sample in a study of cytomegalovirus exposure and HLA in healthy donors. The assay was immunoSEQ multiplex PCR, and TCRdb's table has in-frame clones only and misses some. Counted here are 100,000 or so clones, 65% to 75% occurring once; the ten biggest clones make up about 4.3%. The specimen sequenced was PBMCs. These receptors came from a woman aged 18-29 years in good health and CMV-seropositive. The CDR3 runs from the conserved cysteine through the conserved F or W. D genes are given only for firm matches. Size values are once, few and many counts, or a class for expanded clones, and some rows have none.

J gene | D gene | V gene | clone size | CDR3 DNA | CDR3 protein
TRBJ2-2 | . | TRBV7-2 | . | TGTGCCAGCAGCTTAGAGGGAGGAGCGTACACCGGGGAGCTGTTTTTT | CASSLEGGAYTGELFF
TRBJ2-3 | TRBD2 | TRBV27 | few | TGTGCCAGGGGGGGACTAGCGGGAGTTGATTGTGGGGAGACAGATACGCAGTATTTT | CARGGLAGVDCGETDTQYF
TRBJ2-3 | TRBD2 | TRBV11-2 | . | TGTGCCAGCAGCCCCCAGCGGGAACCGGGAGATACGCAGTATTTT | CASSPQREPGDTQYF
TRBJ2-5 | TRBD2 | TRBV10-3 | once | TGTGCCATCAGTGGACTAGCGGGAGGAGGGGAGACCCAGTACTTC | CAISGLAGGGETQYF
TRBJ2-2 | . | TRBV10-3 | . | TGTGCCATCAGTGAGGGCGGCACCGGGGAGCTGTTTTTT | CAISEGGTGELFF
TRBJ1-1 | TRBD1 | TRBV18 | . | TGTGCCAGCCGACAGGGACAGACGAACACTGAAGCTTTCTTT | CASRQGQTNTEAFF
TRBJ2-3 | TRBD2 | TRBV27 | once | TGTGCCAGCAGTGTGACTAGCGGGAGTACGCAGTATTTT | CASSVTSGSTQYF
TRBJ2-5 | TRBD2 | TRBV18 | . | TGTGCCAGCTCACCTAACCTCGCTATTAGCGGGAGTCGAGAGACCCAGTACTTC | CASSPNLAISGSRETQYF
TRBJ2-3 | TRBD2 | TRBV5-1 | few | TGCGCCAGCAGCTTGACGGGAGGGGACACAGATACGCAGTATTTT | CASSLTGGDTDTQYF
TRBJ1-3 | TRBD1 | TRBV4-1 | . | TGCGCCAGCACCGGGACAGGCTCTGGAAACACCATATATTTT | CASTGTGSGNTIYF
TRBJ2-3 | TRBD1 | TRBV5-1 | . | TGCGCCAGCAGCTCCGGGACAGGGCTTCCAGATACGCAGTATTTT | CASSSGTGLPDTQYF